A selection of T cell receptor beta chains follows, all from one sample in a study of blood T cell repertoires in COVID-19. Some clones are missing from TCRdb's copy, which holds only in-frame ones; the method was immunoSEQ multiplex PCR. Of about 400,000 clones listed, 80% to 90% are singletons. Source material: peripheral blood. The receptor source for this set is a middle-aged man with acute or convalescent COVID-19. The CDR3 runs from the conserved cysteine through the conserved F or W. A D gene is named only where the DNA matches it firmly. A clone size is listed for some rows: how often the clone was seen (once, few, many), or a class if it is expanded.

v_gene: TRBV18; len: 15; j_gene: TRBJ1-3; d_gene: .; abundance: few; CDR3aa: CASSPYGGSGNTIYF; CDR3nt: TGTGCCAGCTCACCATACGGGGGCTCTGGAAACACCATATATTTT
v_gene: TRBV5-6; len: 16; j_gene: TRBJ2-3; d_gene: TRBD2; abundance: .; CDR3aa: CASSARTSGRRDTQYF; CDR3nt: TGTGCCAGCAGCGCCCGGACTAGCGGGAGGAGGGATACGCAGTATTTT
v_gene: TRBV7-9; len: 12; j_gene: TRBJ1-2; d_gene: .; abundance: .; CDR3aa: CASSPRNYGYTF; CDR3nt: TGTGCCAGCAGCCCTAGGAACTATGGCTACACCTTC
v_gene: TRBV3-1/TRBV3-2; len: 16; j_gene: TRBJ2-7; d_gene: TRBD2; abundance: .; CDR3aa: CASSQGLAEHSYEQYF; CDR3nt: TGTGCCAGCAGCCAAGGACTAGCAGAACACTCCTACGAGCAGTACTTC
v_gene: TRBV14; len: 17; j_gene: TRBJ2-1; d_gene: TRBD2; abundance: many; CDR3aa: CASSQALGGGRVNEQFF; CDR3nt: TGTGCCAGCAGCCAAGCCCTGGGTGGCGGGAGGGTAAATGAGCAGTTCTTC
v_gene: TRBV6-5; len: 14; j_gene: TRBJ2-5; d_gene: .; abundance: few; CDR3aa: CASRPGQSQETQYF; CDR3nt: TGTGCCAGCAGACCCGGACAGTCCCAAGAGACCCAGTACTTC
v_gene: TRBV30; len: 10; j_gene: TRBJ1-2; d_gene: .; abundance: .; CDR3aa: CAWRTDGYTF; CDR3nt: TGTGCCTGGAGGACAGACGGCTACACCTTC
v_gene: TRBV19; len: 15; j_gene: TRBJ2-4; d_gene: .; abundance: .; CDR3aa: CASSSGARAKNIQYF; CDR3nt: TGTGCCAGTAGTAGCGGGGCTCGGGCCAAAAACATTCAGTACTTC
v_gene: TRBV9; len: 16; j_gene: TRBJ1-2; d_gene: TRBD1; abundance: .; CDR3aa: CASSVDVKGTGYGYTF; CDR3nt: TGTGCCAGCAGCGTAGACGTAAAGGGGACAGGGTATGGCTACACCTTC
v_gene: TRBV19; len: 16; j_gene: TRBJ1-3; d_gene: .; abundance: .; CDR3aa: CASGPPRGLRGNTIYF; CDR3nt: TGTGCCAGTGGACCGCCCAGAGGGTTACGAGGAAACACCATATATTTT
v_gene: TRBV4-3; len: 13; j_gene: TRBJ2-1; d_gene: .; abundance: .; CDR3aa: CASSQDRGVEQFF; CDR3nt: TGCGCCAGCAGCCAAGATCGCGGGGTGGAGCAGTTCTTC
v_gene: TRBV18; len: 15; j_gene: TRBJ2-7; d_gene: TRBD1; abundance: .; CDR3aa: CASSYVGGQVYEQYF; CDR3nt: TGTGCCAGCTCCTACGTTGGGGGACAGGTCTACGAGCAGTACTTC
v_gene: TRBV29-1; len: 14; j_gene: TRBJ2-7; d_gene: TRBD2; abundance: .; CDR3aa: CSVAGESMVGVQYF; CDR3nt: TGCAGCGTCGCGGGGGAAAGCATGGTTGGGGTGCAGTACTTC
v_gene: TRBV2; len: 19; j_gene: TRBJ2-1; d_gene: TRBD2; abundance: few; CDR3aa: CASSEESGTSGGISNEQFF; CDR3nt: TGTGCCAGCAGTGAAGAAAGCGGGACTAGCGGGGGGATCTCCAATGAGCAGTTCTTC
v_gene: TRBV5-1; len: 15; j_gene: TRBJ2-5; d_gene: TRBD2; abundance: once; CDR3aa: CASSFGTSGQETQYF; CDR3nt: TGCGCCAGCAGCTTCGGGACTAGCGGCCAAGAGACCCAGTACTTC
v_gene: TRBV2; len: 15; j_gene: TRBJ1-5; d_gene: TRBD1; abundance: once; CDR3aa: CASRETGVFGQPQHF; CDR3nt: TGTGCCAGCAGGGAGACAGGGGTTTTTGGTCAGCCCCAGCATTTT
v_gene: TRBV5-1; len: 16; j_gene: TRBJ1-6; d_gene: TRBD1; abundance: .; CDR3aa: CASSLGQGARDSPLHF; CDR3nt: TGCGCCAGCAGCTTGGGACAGGGGGCGCGGGACTCACCCCTCCACTTT
v_gene: TRBV5-4; len: 14; j_gene: TRBJ1-1; d_gene: TRBD1; abundance: .; CDR3aa: CASSSTGGGTEAFF; CDR3nt: TGTGCCAGCAGCTCCACAGGGGGAGGCACTGAAGCTTTCTTT
v_gene: TRBV5-4; len: 16; j_gene: TRBJ2-2; d_gene: .; abundance: .; CDR3aa: CASSLDGSLDTGELFF; CDR3nt: TGTGCCAGCAGCTTGGATGGGAGTCTCGACACCGGGGAGCTGTTTTTT
v_gene: TRBV7-9; len: 16; j_gene: TRBJ1-3; d_gene: .; abundance: .; CDR3aa: CASRPNGGVSGNTIYF; CDR3nt: TGTGCCAGCAGACCTAATGGCGGGGTCTCTGGAAACACCATATATTTT
v_gene: TRBV5-6; len: 16; j_gene: TRBJ2-2; d_gene: TRBD2; abundance: .; CDR3aa: CASSLWTRGFTGELFF; CDR3nt: TGTGCCAGCAGCTTATGGACTAGAGGGTTTACCGGGGAGCTGTTTTTT
v_gene: TRBV4-2; len: 15; j_gene: TRBJ1-4; d_gene: .; abundance: .; CDR3aa: CASSLFRGTNEKLFF; CDR3nt: TGTGCCAGCAGCCTTTTTCGGGGGACTAATGAAAAACTGTTTTTT
v_gene: TRBV28; len: 16; j_gene: TRBJ1-1; d_gene: .; abundance: few; CDR3aa: CASSLPGSALNTEAFF; CDR3nt: TGTGCCAGCAGCCTACCGGGGTCGGCCCTGAACACTGAAGCTTTCTTT
v_gene: TRBV19; len: 16; j_gene: TRBJ2-1; d_gene: TRBD1; abundance: .; CDR3aa: CASSTKTGGSYNEQFF; CDR3nt: TGTGCCAGTAGTACTAAGACAGGGGGCTCCTACAATGAGCAGTTCTTC
v_gene: TRBV5-8; len: 17; j_gene: TRBJ2-7; d_gene: TRBD1; abundance: once; CDR3aa: CASSLEYGGQDSYEQYF; CDR3nt: TGTGCCAGCAGCTTGGAGTATGGCGGACAGGACTCCTACGAGCAGTACTTC
v_gene: TRBV19; len: 15; j_gene: TRBJ1-2; d_gene: TRBD1; abundance: .; CDR3aa: CASSSDRGFNYGYTF; CDR3nt: TGTGCCAGTAGTAGCGACAGGGGCTTTAACTATGGCTACACCTTC
v_gene: TRBV5-1; len: 15; j_gene: TRBJ1-2; d_gene: TRBD1; abundance: once; CDR3aa: CASSRFTGGGYGYTF; CDR3nt: TGCGCCAGCAGCCGGTTCACAGGGGGCGGGTATGGCTACACCTTC
v_gene: TRBV2; len: 18; j_gene: TRBJ1-3; d_gene: .; abundance: .; CDR3aa: CASSEAGKEGDSGNTIYF; CDR3nt: TGTGCCAGCAGTGAAGCTGGCAAGGAGGGAGACTCTGGAAACACCATATATTTT
v_gene: TRBV18; len: 13; j_gene: TRBJ2-5; d_gene: .; abundance: .; CDR3aa: CASSPSLQETQYF; CDR3nt: TGTGCCAGCTCACCATCCCTCCAAGAGACCCAGTACTTC
v_gene: TRBV10-3; len: 18; j_gene: TRBJ2-5; d_gene: TRBD2; abundance: .; CDR3aa: CAISEGTSGGGVRETQYF; CDR3nt: TGTGCCATCAGTGAAGGGACTAGCGGGGGAGGGGTGCGAGAGACCCAGTACTTC
v_gene: TRBV27; len: 20; j_gene: TRBJ2-7; d_gene: TRBD2; abundance: .; CDR3aa: CASSLSAFRTTSLRTYEQYF; CDR3nt: TGTGCCAGCAGTTTATCGGCTTTTCGGACGACTAGCCTGAGAACCTACGAGCAGTACTTC
v_gene: TRBV4-1; len: 11; j_gene: TRBJ2-1; d_gene: .; abundance: few; CDR3aa: CASSERGEQFF; CDR3nt: TGCGCCAGCAGCGAGCGAGGTGAGCAGTTCTTC
v_gene: TRBV25-1; len: 14; j_gene: TRBJ1-6; d_gene: .; abundance: .; CDR3aa: CASSDRKRESPLHF; CDR3nt: TGTGCCAGCAGTGATCGGAAGAGGGAATCACCCCTCCACTTT
v_gene: TRBV27; len: 15; j_gene: TRBJ2-1; d_gene: TRBD2; abundance: .; CDR3aa: CASGAGLLSYNEQFF; CDR3nt: TGTGCCAGCGGCGCGGGACTACTCTCCTACAATGAGCAGTTCTTC
v_gene: TRBV7-6; len: 16; j_gene: TRBJ2-5; d_gene: .; abundance: .; CDR3aa: CASSLASRELAETQYF; CDR3nt: TGTGCCAGCAGCTTAGCCAGTCGGGAATTAGCTGAGACCCAGTACTTC
v_gene: TRBV11-2; len: 15; j_gene: TRBJ1-1; d_gene: .; abundance: .; CDR3aa: CASTIQGSSNTEAFF; CDR3nt: TGTGCCAGCACCATCCAGGGATCTTCGAACACTGAAGCTTTCTTT
v_gene: TRBV30; len: 12; j_gene: TRBJ2-3; d_gene: .; abundance: .; CDR3aa: CAWSSTGDTQYF; CDR3nt: TGTGCCTGGAGTTCAACTGGAGATACGCAGTATTTT
v_gene: TRBV7-2; len: 13; j_gene: TRBJ1-1; d_gene: .; abundance: .; CDR3aa: CASSLLRGTEAFF; CDR3nt: TGTGCCAGCAGCTTACTACGGGGGACTGAAGCTTTCTTT
v_gene: TRBV28; len: 14; j_gene: TRBJ2-7; d_gene: .; abundance: .; CDR3aa: CASSFYGSSYEQYF; CDR3nt: TGTGCCAGCAGTTTTTACGGGTCCTCCTACGAGCAGTACTTC
v_gene: TRBV5-1; len: 17; j_gene: TRBJ2-7; d_gene: TRBD2; abundance: .; CDR3aa: CASSLRRASGRRYEQYF; CDR3nt: TGCGCCAGCAGCTTAAGAAGGGCTAGCGGGAGGAGGTACGAGCAGTACTTC
v_gene: TRBV3-1/TRBV3-2; len: 17; j_gene: TRBJ1-6; d_gene: .; abundance: .; CDR3aa: CASSQGPGSFYNSPLHF; CDR3nt: TGTGCCAGCAGCCAAGGCCCCGGGTCCTTTTATAATTCACCCCTCCACTTT
v_gene: TRBV27; len: 15; j_gene: TRBJ1-2; d_gene: .; abundance: .; CDR3aa: CASSLRFRGTYGYTF; CDR3nt: TGTGCCAGCAGTTTACGGTTCCGGGGAACCTATGGCTACACCTTC
v_gene: TRBV7-9; len: 14; j_gene: TRBJ2-3; d_gene: .; abundance: .; CDR3aa: CASSFTADTDTQYF; CDR3nt: TGTGCCAGCAGCTTTACAGCGGACACAGATACGCAGTATTTT
v_gene: TRBV6-2/TRBV6-3; len: 15; j_gene: TRBJ1-1; d_gene: .; abundance: .; CDR3aa: CASSYSIGGVGEAFF; CDR3nt: TGTGCCAGCAGTTACTCTATCGGGGGAGTGGGTGAAGCTTTCTTT
v_gene: TRBV20-1; len: 11; j_gene: TRBJ1-2; d_gene: .; abundance: .; CDR3aa: CSATGVGGYTF; CDR3nt: TGCAGTGCTACGGGGGTAGGTGGCTACACCTTC
v_gene: TRBV5-4; len: 11; j_gene: TRBJ2-3; d_gene: .; abundance: .; CDR3aa: CASSLDRREYF; CDR3nt: TGTGCCAGCAGCTTGGACCGCCGCGAGTATTTT
v_gene: TRBV27; len: 14; j_gene: TRBJ1-5; d_gene: .; abundance: .; CDR3aa: CASSLWQGNQPQHF; CDR3nt: TGTGCCAGCAGCCTCTGGCAGGGGAATCAGCCCCAGCATTTT
v_gene: TRBV27; len: 14; j_gene: TRBJ1-5; d_gene: TRBD1; abundance: .; CDR3aa: CASALTGFNQPQHF; CDR3nt: TGTGCCAGCGCCCTGACAGGGTTCAATCAGCCCCAGCATTTT
v_gene: TRBV7-2; len: 13; j_gene: TRBJ2-2; d_gene: .; abundance: .; CDR3aa: CASSLLATGELFF; CDR3nt: TGTGCCAGCAGCTTACTAGCCACCGGGGAGCTGTTTTTT
v_gene: TRBV7-2; len: 14; j_gene: TRBJ1-2; d_gene: TRBD1; abundance: .; CDR3aa: CASSPRQGRDGYTF; CDR3nt: TGTGCCAGCAGCCCAAGACAGGGGCGAGATGGCTACACCTTC
v_gene: TRBV7-3; len: 15; j_gene: TRBJ2-3; d_gene: .; abundance: .; CDR3aa: CASSPRGGATDTQYF; CDR3nt: TGTGCCAGCAGCCCAAGGGGCGGGGCCACAGATACGCAGTATTTT
v_gene: TRBV27; len: 12; j_gene: TRBJ2-7; d_gene: .; abundance: .; CDR3aa: CASSFEGSEQYF; CDR3nt: TGTGCCAGCAGTTTTGAGGGATCCGAGCAGTACTTC
v_gene: TRBV30; len: 16; j_gene: TRBJ1-1; d_gene: TRBD1; abundance: .; CDR3aa: CACGPGTGIVNTEAFF; CDR3nt: TGTGCCTGTGGGCCCGGGACAGGGATCGTGAACACTGAAGCTTTCTTT
v_gene: TRBV14; len: 14; j_gene: TRBJ1-1; d_gene: .; abundance: .; CDR3aa: CASSRRQENTEAFF; CDR3nt: TGTGCCAGCAGCCGGAGACAGGAGAACACTGAAGCTTTCTTT
v_gene: TRBV5-1; len: 17; j_gene: TRBJ2-7; d_gene: .; abundance: .; CDR3aa: CASSLVGARQLNYEQYF; CDR3nt: TGCGCCAGCAGCTTGGTGGGGGCGAGGCAACTAAACTACGAGCAGTACTTC
v_gene: TRBV2; len: 14; j_gene: TRBJ1-1; d_gene: .; abundance: .; CDR3aa: CASSQSPGSTEAFF; CDR3nt: TGTGCCAGCAGTCAAAGCCCGGGATCTACTGAAGCTTTCTTT
v_gene: TRBV30; len: 15; j_gene: TRBJ2-2; d_gene: .; abundance: .; CDR3aa: CAWSSYRLNTGELFF; CDR3nt: TGTGCCTGGAGTAGTTACAGATTGAACACCGGGGAGCTGTTTTTT
v_gene: TRBV10-3; len: 14; j_gene: TRBJ1-5; d_gene: .; abundance: .; CDR3aa: CAISPGGPYQPQHF; CDR3nt: TGTGCCATCAGCCCAGGAGGGCCCTATCAGCCCCAGCATTTT
v_gene: TRBV7-2; len: 14; j_gene: TRBJ2-7; d_gene: TRBD2; abundance: .; CDR3aa: CASSQRGISYEQYF; CDR3nt: TGTGCCAGCAGCCAGCGGGGGATTTCCTACGAGCAGTACTTC
v_gene: TRBV7-2; len: 15; j_gene: TRBJ2-7; d_gene: .; abundance: once; CDR3aa: CASSLPGTSRVGQYF; CDR3nt: TGTGCCAGCAGCTTACCTGGGACATCGAGGGTAGGGCAGTACTTC